What follows describes a single TCR beta chain. In the original analysis: Amplification of reference gene primers was used by the study to estimate nucleated cell counts. Measured with immunoSEQ multiplex PCR; TCRdb has only the in-frame clones, and not every one. V and J calls and clone size are copied from that table; D and trimming were computed from the DNA. The data contain over 75,000 clones, roughly 84% of them singletons. This entry comes from a study of blood T cell repertoires in COVID-19. As for the study in general: Some COVID-19 samples were acute and others convalescent; all came from the United States, Italy and Spain. From T cells, B-cell-depleted T cells, or PBMCs came the material, which was cDNA or gDNA.

CDR1 is SNHLY, CDR2 FYNNEI, per germline. The CDR3 runs 14 residues. Trimming at V came to 6 bases and at J to 1 base, leaving 5 bases not matched to a gene. The sample comprised peripheral blood. The chain recombines TRBV2 with TRBJ1-1; 7 bases are a match to TRBD1. This TCR was sampled from a man in his sixties or seventies with acute or convalescent COVID-19. This CDR3 reads CASRGGQTNTEAFF. CDR3 nucleotides: TGTGCCAGCAGGGGGGGACAGACGAACACTGAAGCTTTCTTT.